The 15 T cell receptor beta chains below all came from one sample that was sequenced in a study of CD8 T cells in Susac syndrome (dated by TCRdb to the late 2010s). The library was produced with the immunoSEQ multiplex PCR assay. RNA was extracted using the RNeasy kit, and about 0.5 to 1 ug of the RNA was reverse transcribed with random hexamers. TCRdb itself trimmed the public reads at Q25 with fastp, ran MiXCR and retained productive beta chains. Every CDR3 protein is listed once, alongside the most common genes and DNA of its rows. This sample holds around 81,000 distinct CDR3 sequences; 90% to 95% were observed only once. Approximately 0.9% of the sample belongs to the ten largest clones. Source material: CD8+ T cells from PBMCs. The receptor set was obtained from a human donor with Susac syndrome.

The chain is built from TRBV4-2 and TRBJ2-7; D gene ambiguous. V dropped 0 bases and J dropped 3 bases, with 6 bases sitting between them. CDR3 length: 13 residues. From germline, CDR1 is LGHNA and CDR2 YNFKEQ. The CDR3 region has the DNA TGTGCCAGCAGCCAAGAGAGTGACTACGAGCAGTACTTC. Translating it yields CASSQESDYEQYF.

This clonotype was seen a handful of times. This sequence joins TRBV2 and TRBJ2-7, with 9 bases that match TRBD1. Germline V CDR1 and CDR2: SNHLY, FYNNEI. Losses at the gene ends were 4 bases for V and 5 bases for J; bases not matched to a gene: 6. The CDR3 length is 14 residues. The CDR3 spells CASSVGQGMDEQYF. In DNA form, the CDR3 reads TGTGCCAGCAGTGTGGGACAGGGTATGGACGAGCAGTACTTC.

V and J are TRBV7-9 and TRBJ1-3, with D possibly being TRBD1 (6 bases). Trimming took off 5 bases at V and 2 bases at J, with 19 bases between the two ends. The V gene's germline CDR1 is SEHNR and CDR2 FQNEAQ (reference sequence). This CDR3 has 17 amino acids. The DNA of the CDR3 is TGTGCCAGCAGCCTACCAACAGGGAGAGAAACTGGAAACACCATATATTTT. It yields the protein CASSLPTGRETGNTIYF.

V is TRBV13 and J is TRBJ2-7; 7 bases line up with TRBD1. Trimming at V came to 6 bases and at J to 7 bases, leaving 6 bases not matched to a gene. From germline, CDR1 is PRHDT and CDR2 FYEKMQ (reference sequence). CDR3 length: 12 amino acids. The CDR3 reads CASSSGGSEQYF. The CDR3 DNA is TGTGCCAGCAGTTCAGGGGGATCGGAGCAGTACTTC.

The chain joins TRBV20-1 to TRBJ2-1, with 7 bases lining up with TRBD2. There are 15 residues in the CDR3. Per germline, CDR1 DFQATT and CDR2 SNEGSKA (reference sequence). The trim removed 0 bases at V and 5 bases at J, leaving 7 bases unmatched. The CDR3 protein is CSARETERDNNEQFF. The CDR3 nucleotides read TGCAGTGCTAGAGAGACAGAGCGGGATAACAATGAGCAGTTCTTC.

The V call is TRBV5-6, the J call TRBJ2-2; 11 bases are a match to TRBD1. The V segment lost 4 bases and the J segment 3 bases; nucleotides outside the gene matches: 5. Germline-derived CDR1 and CDR2 are SGHDT and YYEEEE. The CDR3 spans 16 residues. The CDR3 region has the DNA TGTGCCAGCAGCCCAAGGACAGGGGGCTACACCGGGGAGCTGTTTTTT. Protein sequence: CASSPRTGGYTGELFF.

The chain links TRBV12-5 to TRBJ2-6, with 8 nucleotides matching TRBD1. The CDR3 covers 21 residues. Germline V gene sequence: CDR1 LGHNT, CDR2 FRNRAP. With V trimmed by 1 base and J by 1 base, 15 bases remained unmatched. CDR3 in DNA: TGTGCTAGTGGTTTGGACTCTTCTGAGGGACAGGTGCTTTCTGGGGCCAACGTCCTGACTTTC. The encoded protein is CASGLDSSEGQVLSGANVLTF.

The gene calls are TRBV9 and TRBJ1-3; D gene ambiguous. Per germline, CDR1 SGDLS and CDR2 YYNGEE. V lost 5 bases and J 2 bases, leaving 8 bases between the germline ends. The CDR3 totals 13 residues. As DNA, the CDR3 is TGTGCCAGCAGTAGACCCCCTGGAAACACCATATATTTT. Amino acid sequence: CASSRPPGNTIYF.

The rearrangement links TRBV27 to TRBJ2-1; 9 nucleotides line up with TRBD2. The length of the CDR3 is 12 residues. V was pared by 7 bases and J by 7 bases, with 2 bases of the junction left unmatched. Germline V gene lookup returns CDR1 MNHEY and CDR2 SMNVEV (reference sequence). Here the CDR3 reads CASTSGRNEQFF. In nucleotides, the CDR3 is TGTGCCAGCACAAGCGGGAGGAATGAGCAGTTCTTC.

The chain links TRBV30 to TRBJ2-1; unclear D gene. The CDR3 loop spans 14 amino acids. Germline V gives CDR1 GTSNPN, CDR2 SVGIG (reference sequence). Between the trimmed V and J ends, which lost 3 bases and 8 bases, there was a span of 17 bases. CDR3 protein: CAWSALGRIDEQFF. In DNA form, the CDR3 reads TGTGCCTGGAGCGCCTTAGGCCGTATCGATGAGCAGTTCTTC. Drawing the rest from reference TRBV30 and TRBJ2-1, the complete variable domain is SQTIHQWPATLVQPVGSPLSLECTVEGTSNPNLYWYRQAAGRGLQLLFYSVGIGQISSEVPQNLSASRPQDRQFILSSKKLLLSDSGFYLCAWSALGRIDEQFFGPGTRLTVL.

CDR3 bases: TGTGCCAGCAGCTTAGTCCTAGTTGGAGGGGGAGGCCAGCCCCAGCATTTT. As protein: CASSLVLVGGGGQPQHF. The chain employs TRBV7-2 and TRBJ1-5; tentatively, D is TRBD1 (6 bases). Per germline, CDR1 SGHTA and CDR2 FQGNSA. V lost 1 base, J lost 7 bases, and 20 bases lay in between. CDR3 length: 17 amino acids.

The chain is built from TRBV10-3 and TRBJ2-5; D remains ambiguous. The CDR3 is 16 residues long. V was shortened by 6 bases and J by 5 bases, with 22 bases between the two germline ends. CDR1 ENHRY and CDR2 SYGVKD come from the germline V gene. The CDR3 region has the DNA TGTGCCATCAGCCTTCGTACCGCCGCTTTGGGGGAGACCCAGTACTTC. This codes for CAISLRTAALGETQYF.

This sequence joins TRBV12-3 or TRBV12-4 and TRBJ2-7; TRBD1 might be the D (5 bases). CDR3 length: 15 amino acids. Trimming left V 3 bases short and J 4 bases short, with 16 bases between. In DNA form, the CDR3 reads TGTGCCAGCAGTTTGCAAGGGGTCGCCCTTTACGAGCAGTACTTC. Protein: CASSLQGVALYEQYF.

The chain uses TRBV6-5 and TRBJ2-2, with a tentative D call TRBD1 (7 bases). Looked up from germline, CDR1 is MNHEY and CDR2 is SVGAGI. CDR3 length equals 19 residues. The V and J ends lost 0 bases and 6 bases respectively, with 23 bases between them. CDR3 bases: TGTGCCAGCAGTTACTCGAAGGGGACAGCCTATGGACTATCCGGGGAGCTGTTTTTT. It yields the protein CASSYSKGTAYGLSGELFF.

The V and J genes are TRBV20-1 and TRBJ2-1; D not resolved. The germline V gene has CDR1 DFQATT and CDR2 SNEGSKA (reference sequence). The CDR3 has 11 amino acids. With 6 bases removed from V and 7 bases from J, the gap between germline ends came to 10 bases. CDR3 amino acids: CSARAGNEQFF. CDR3 nucleotides: TGCAGTGCCCGCGCTGGGAATGAGCAGTTCTTC.